These 24 T cell receptor beta chains were sequenced from one sample in a study of tissue T cells after allogeneic stem cell transplantation. Profiled with immunoSEQ multiplex PCR; TCRdb holds only in-frame clones, not every one. This table holds about 9,800 clones, 60% to 80% found once. This sample comprised tissue from the stomach, obtained at autopsy. Receptor source: a male donor at least 60 years old with lung cancer.

V is TRBV6-4 and J is TRBJ2-2; 10 positions match TRBD2. CDR1 is MRHNA and CDR2 is SNTAGT in the germline V gene. This CDR3 comprises 15 residues. Germline trimming cut 3 bases from V and 2 bases from J; bases unmatched to any gene: 0. Here the CDR3 DNA reads TGTGCCAGCAGTGAACTAGCGGGAAACACCGGGGAGCTGTTTTTT. It is translated as CASSELAGNTGELFF.

This clone occurred once. V is TRBV19 and J is TRBJ1-6; no clear D. Germline V gene lookup returns CDR1 LNHDA and CDR2 SQIVND (reference sequence). The CDR3 runs to 16 residues. The V and J ends lost 6 bases and 0 bases respectively, with 12 bases between them. CDR3 sequence (DNA): TGTGCCAGTAGAACGACTGCTAGCTCCTATAATTCACCCCTCCACTTT. It encodes CASRTTASSYNSPLHF.

This clone was counted a few times. The chain has TRBV7-2 and TRBJ2-7; 8 nucleotides line up with TRBD2. Losses at the gene ends were 4 bases for V and 1 base for J; bases not matched to a gene: 6. Looked up from germline, CDR1 is SGHTA and CDR2 is FQGNSA. This CDR3 has 15 amino acids. CDR3 in DNA: TGTGCCAGCAGCTCTGGTAGCGGGGCTTCCTACGAGCAGTACTTC. Its protein product is CASSSGSGASYEQYF.

This clone was recorded a few times. This chain links TRBV12-3 or TRBV12-4 with TRBJ1-3; D is perhaps TRBD1 (6 bases). The CDR3 contains 13 residues. V lost 4 bases, J lost 7 bases, and 11 bases lay in between. CDR3 DNA: TGTGCCAGCAGTTATGGACAGATCAACACCATATATTTT. This gives the protein CASSYGQINTIYF.

V is TRBV7-9 and J is TRBJ2-7; D call uncertain. This CDR3 spans 11 amino acids. CDR1 is SEHNR, CDR2 FQNEAQ, per germline (reference sequence). V dropped 5 bases and J dropped 4 bases, with 6 bases sitting between them. For the CDR3, the DNA is TGTGCCAGCAGCGAGAATTACGAGCAGTACTTC. It yields the protein CASSENYEQYF.

This clone was counted between two and nine times. J is TRBJ2-7 and V is TRBV29-1; TRBD1 matches 7 bases. The CDR3 loop spans 13 amino acids. CDR1 and CDR2 (germline): SQVTM, ANQGSEA. Trimming cost V 6 bases and J 4 bases; bases outside gene matches: 9. CDR3 sequence: CSVVTGTDYEQYF. The CDR3 nucleotides are TGCAGCGTAGTAACCGGGACAGATTACGAGCAGTACTTC.

This chain links TRBV9 with TRBJ2-3; D remains unclear. The CDR3 runs 14 residues. The germline V and J ends were trimmed by 4 bases and 0 bases, with 9 bases remaining between them. From germline, CDR1 is SGDLS and CDR2 YYNGEE. The CDR3 loop is CASSKRWSTDTQYF. The CDR3 nucleotides are TGTGCCAGCAGCAAACGTTGGAGCACAGATACGCAGTATTTT.

This sequence joins TRBV27 and TRBJ1-2; tentatively, D is TRBD1 (6 bases). The CDR3 has 14 amino acids. V dropped 5 bases and J dropped 6 bases, with 16 bases sitting between them. Germline CDR1 reads MNHEY; CDR2 reads SMNVEV (reference sequence). The CDR3 sequence is CASSPPGQINGYTF. The CDR3 region has the DNA TGTGCCAGCAGTCCACCCGGACAGATAAATGGCTACACCTTC.

The J gene is TRBJ2-1, the V gene TRBV7-9; 14 bases match TRBD2. Germline V CDR1 and CDR2: SEHNR, FQNEAQ (reference sequence). The trim removed 1 base at V and 7 bases at J, leaving 6 bases unmatched. There are 17 residues in the CDR3. The CDR3 reads CASSLETSGGAWNEQFF. Here the CDR3 DNA reads TGTGCCAGCAGCTTAGAGACTAGCGGGGGGGCCTGGAATGAGCAGTTCTTC.

V gene TRBV28 combines with J gene TRBJ2-7, with a possible D match to TRBD1 (6 bases). The CDR3 consists of 15 residues. V dropped 5 bases and J dropped 1 base, with 15 bases sitting between them. In germline, CDR1 is MDHEN, CDR2 SYDVKM. CDR3 sequence: CASSATWTASYEQYF. CDR3 in DNA: TGTGCCAGCAGTGCCACCTGGACAGCTTCCTACGAGCAGTACTTC.

The rearrangement joins TRBV7-9 to TRBJ1-1; no clear D gene. V lost 3 bases, J lost 0 bases, and 11 bases lay in between. CDR1 and CDR2 from the germline V gene are SEHNR and FQNEAQ (reference sequence). This CDR3 contains 15 residues. For the CDR3, the DNA is TGTGCCAGCAGCTTGCTGAGCGGCTTGAACACTGAAGCTTTCTTT. Its translation is CASSLLSGLNTEAFF.

This clone appeared once. The rearrangement links TRBV2 to TRBJ1-4; 7 bases agree with TRBD1. Trimming took 6 bases from V and 4 from J; bases not matched to a gene: 8. Germline CDR1 and CDR2: SNHLY and FYNNEI. This CDR3 contains 15 residues. The CDR3 spells CASRPTGSGNEKLFF. CDR3 coding DNA: TGTGCCAGCAGACCGACAGGGTCTGGTAATGAAAAACTGTTTTTT.

The chain has TRBV4-3 and TRBJ1-4; 9 bases line up with TRBD1. Looked up from germline, CDR1 is LGHNA and CDR2 is YSLEER. CDR3 length: 15 amino acids. Trimming took 0 bases from V and 6 from J; bases not matched to a gene: 2. The CDR3 nucleotides are TGCGCCAGCAGCCAAGAGAGGACAGGGGATGAAAAACTGTTTTTT. Protein: CASSQERTGDEKLFF.

The rearrangement joins TRBV9 to TRBJ2-7, with 9 bases fitting TRBD2. Germline V gene sequence: CDR1 SGDLS, CDR2 YYNGEE. This CDR3 has 15 amino acids. The V and J ends lost 3 bases and 5 bases, in that order; junction bases with no gene match: 9. In nucleotides, the CDR3 is TGTGCCAGCAGCGAAGGGACTAGCAATGGGGACGAGCAGTACTTC. It specifies CASSEGTSNGDEQYF.

The gene calls are TRBV4-3 and TRBJ2-1; TRBD2 matches 10 bases. Losses at the gene ends were 1 base for V and 8 bases for J; bases not matched to a gene: 5. The CDR3 covers 15 residues. Germline CDR1 is LGHNA and CDR2 is YSLEER. CDR3 sequence: CASSQVRAGGHEQFF. CDR3 coding DNA: TGCGCCAGCAGCCAAGTAAGAGCGGGGGGGCATGAGCAGTTCTTC.

J is TRBJ2-4 and V is TRBV27, with 12 bases that match TRBD2. In germline, CDR1 is MNHEY, CDR2 SMNVEV (reference sequence). The CDR3 runs to 15 residues. V lost 5 bases and J lost 3; bases outside the gene matches: 2. The CDR3 loop is CASSPLAGGKNIQYF. DNA of the CDR3: TGTGCCAGCAGTCCACTAGCGGGGGGCAAAAACATTCAGTACTTC.

The chain carries TRBV30 and TRBJ2-2; TRBD2 might be the D (5 bases). The germline V and J ends were trimmed by 0 bases and 4 bases, with 6 bases remaining between them. The CDR3 spans 13 residues. The germline CDR1 and CDR2 sequences are GTSNPN and SVGIG (reference sequence). Here the CDR3 reads CAWSVRGTGELFF. CDR3 sequence (DNA): TGTGCCTGGAGTGTACGGGGCACCGGGGAGCTGTTTTTT.

This chain links TRBV7-3 with TRBJ2-3, with a tentative D call TRBD2 (6 bases). This CDR3 spans 16 amino acids. Germline V gene lookup returns CDR1 SGHTA and CDR2 FQGTGA. V was shortened by 5 bases and J by 0 bases, with 15 bases between the two germline ends. The CDR3 protein is CASSPRLGGSTDTQYF. CDR3 bases: TGTGCCAGCAGCCCCCGACTGGGAGGCAGCACAGATACGCAGTATTTT.

The sample holds a few counts of this clone. The chain employs TRBV18 and TRBJ1-6; D gene ambiguous. The CDR3 has 13 amino acids. The germline V gene has CDR1 KGHSH and CDR2 LQKENI. V was trimmed by 3 bases and J by 1 base, leaving 1 base between them. DNA of the CDR3: TGTGCCAGCTCACCTTCCTATAATTCACCCCTCCACTTT. It encodes CASSPSYNSPLHF.

The J gene is TRBJ1-6, the V gene TRBV3-1 (or the pseudogene TRBV3-2); 10 bases map to TRBD1. Trimming at V came to 4 bases and at J to 6 bases, leaving 3 bases not matched to a gene. Looked up from germline, CDR1 is LGHDT and CDR2 is YNNKEL (reference sequence). The CDR3 length is 15 residues. CDR3 nucleotides: TGTGCCAGCAGCCCAGGACAGGGGGGTAATTCACCCCTCCACTTT. Its translation is CASSPGQGGNSPLHF.

This clone was counted between two and nine times. J is TRBJ1-1 and V is TRBV7-8; tentative D call: TRBD1 (6 bases). This CDR3 has 14 residues. Germline loops: CDR1 SGHVS, CDR2 FQNEAQ. V dropped 4 bases and J dropped 6 bases, with 15 bases sitting between them. CDR3 sequence: CASSWREGQAEAFF. Here the CDR3 DNA reads TGTGCCAGCAGCTGGCGAGAGGGACAAGCTGAAGCTTTCTTT.

V is TRBV5-1 and J is TRBJ1-6; D gene unclear. With 3 bases removed from V and 6 bases from J, the gap between germline ends came to 7 bases. The CDR3 spans 13 residues. Germline lookup yields CDR1 SGHRS and CDR2 YFSETQ. CDR3 DNA: TGCGCCAGCAGCTCGGGTCGTAATTCACCCCTCCACTTT. The encoded protein is CASSSGRNSPLHF.

This clone showed up just a few times. V usage is TRBV5-1 and J usage is TRBJ1-6, with 7 positions matching TRBD1. The CDR3 consists of 14 residues. Germline trimming cut 4 bases from V and 8 bases from J; bases unmatched to any gene: 6. Germline loops: CDR1 SGHRS, CDR2 YFSETQ. CDR3 bases: TGCGCCAGCAGCCTCACACAGGGGTATTCACCCCTCCACTTT. The encoded protein is CASSLTQGYSPLHF.

By share, this clone ranks as medium-sized. The chain combines TRBV30 with TRBJ1-6; the D is unclear. The CDR3 length is 14 residues. V gave up 3 bases and J gave up 11 bases, with 17 bases separating them. The germline V gene encodes CDR1 GTSNPN and CDR2 SVGIG (reference sequence). The CDR3 DNA sequence: TGTGCCTGGAGCCACCTTGGAGGTTCGGCACCCCTCCACTTT. Its translation is CAWSHLGGSAPLHF.